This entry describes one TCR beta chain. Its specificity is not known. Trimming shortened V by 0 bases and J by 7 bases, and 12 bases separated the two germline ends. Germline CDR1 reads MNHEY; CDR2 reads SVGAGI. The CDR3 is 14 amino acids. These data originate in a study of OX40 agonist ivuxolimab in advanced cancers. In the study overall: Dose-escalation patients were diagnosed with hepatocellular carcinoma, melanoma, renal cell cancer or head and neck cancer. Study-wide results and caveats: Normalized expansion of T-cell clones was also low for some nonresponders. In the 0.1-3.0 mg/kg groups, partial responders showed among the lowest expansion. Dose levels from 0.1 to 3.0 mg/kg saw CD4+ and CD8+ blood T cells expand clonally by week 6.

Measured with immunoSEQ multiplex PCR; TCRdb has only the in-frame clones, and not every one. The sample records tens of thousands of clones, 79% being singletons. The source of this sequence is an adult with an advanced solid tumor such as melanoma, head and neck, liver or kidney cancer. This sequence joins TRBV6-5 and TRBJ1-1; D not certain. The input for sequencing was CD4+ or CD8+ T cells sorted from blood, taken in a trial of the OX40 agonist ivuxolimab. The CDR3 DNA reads TGTGCCAGCAGTTACTCAGCCGGGCTCAATGAAGCTTTCTTT. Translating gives CASSYSAGLNEAFF.